This T cell receptor (beta chain) was observed in a study of response to subunit inactivated influenza vaccine. In this sample, this clonotype turned up a few times. TCRdb re-derived calls from the RT-PCR reads in MiXCR, one entry per CDR3 protein. The sample contains a few hundred thousand distinct CDR3 sequences, approximately 23% of which appear only once. The CDR3 totals 16 residues. Germline V gives CDR1 MDHEN, CDR2 SYDVKM. Trimming cost V 7 bases and J 6 bases; bases outside gene matches: 12. The TCR comes from a man aged 50 to 75 who received an inactivated influenza vaccine. The sample here was PBMCs from blood, taken less than 22 months after vaccination. The chain carries TRBV28 and TRBJ1-5, with 10 positions matching TRBD1. In DNA, the CDR3 is TGTGCCAGCAAGACGGGGACAGGGGCTCTAAGTCAGCCCCAGCATTTT. This translates into CASKTGTGALSQPQHF.